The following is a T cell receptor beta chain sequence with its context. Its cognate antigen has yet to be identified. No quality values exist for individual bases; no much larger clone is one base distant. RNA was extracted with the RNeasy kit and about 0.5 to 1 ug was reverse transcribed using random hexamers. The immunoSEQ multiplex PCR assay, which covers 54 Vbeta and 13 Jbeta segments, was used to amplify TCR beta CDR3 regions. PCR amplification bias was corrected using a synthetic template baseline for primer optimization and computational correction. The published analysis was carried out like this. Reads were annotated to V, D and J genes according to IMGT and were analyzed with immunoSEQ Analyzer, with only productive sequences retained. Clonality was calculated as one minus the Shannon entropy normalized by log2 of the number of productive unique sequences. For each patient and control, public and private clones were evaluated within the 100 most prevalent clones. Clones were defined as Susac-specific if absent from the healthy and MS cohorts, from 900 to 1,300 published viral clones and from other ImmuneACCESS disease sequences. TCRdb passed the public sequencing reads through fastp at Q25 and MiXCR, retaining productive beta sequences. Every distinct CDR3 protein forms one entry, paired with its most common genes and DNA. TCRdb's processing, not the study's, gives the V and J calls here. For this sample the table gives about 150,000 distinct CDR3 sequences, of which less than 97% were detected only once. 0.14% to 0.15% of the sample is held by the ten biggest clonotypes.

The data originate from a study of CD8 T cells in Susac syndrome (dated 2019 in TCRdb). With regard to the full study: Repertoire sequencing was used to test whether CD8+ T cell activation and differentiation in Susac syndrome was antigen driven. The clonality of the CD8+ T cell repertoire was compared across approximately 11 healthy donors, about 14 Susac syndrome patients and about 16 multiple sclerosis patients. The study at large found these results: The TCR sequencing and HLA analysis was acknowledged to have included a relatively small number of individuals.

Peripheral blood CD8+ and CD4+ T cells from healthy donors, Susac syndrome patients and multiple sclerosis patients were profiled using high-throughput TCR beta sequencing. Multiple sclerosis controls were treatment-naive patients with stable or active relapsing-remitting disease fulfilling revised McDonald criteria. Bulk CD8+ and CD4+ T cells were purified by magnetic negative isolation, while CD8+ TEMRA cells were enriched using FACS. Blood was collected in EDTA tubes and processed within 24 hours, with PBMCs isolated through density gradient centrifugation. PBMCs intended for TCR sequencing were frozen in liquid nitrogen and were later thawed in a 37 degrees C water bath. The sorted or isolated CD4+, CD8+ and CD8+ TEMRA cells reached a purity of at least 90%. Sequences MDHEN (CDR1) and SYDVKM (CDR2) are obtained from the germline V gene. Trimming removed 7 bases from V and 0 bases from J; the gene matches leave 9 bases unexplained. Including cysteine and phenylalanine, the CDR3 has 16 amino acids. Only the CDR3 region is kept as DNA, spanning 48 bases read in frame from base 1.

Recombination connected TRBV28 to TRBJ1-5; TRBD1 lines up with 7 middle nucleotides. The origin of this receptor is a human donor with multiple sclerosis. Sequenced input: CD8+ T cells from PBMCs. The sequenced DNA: TGTGCCAGCAACCACTACAGGGGAGGTAGCAATCAGCCCCAGCATTTT. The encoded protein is CASNHYRGGSNQPQHF. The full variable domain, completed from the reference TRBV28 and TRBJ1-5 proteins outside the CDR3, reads DVKVTQSSRYLVKRTGEKVFLECVQDMDHENMFWYRQDPGLGLRLIYFSYDVKMKEKGDIPEGYSVSREKKERFSLILESASTNQTSMYLCASNHYRGGSNQPQHFGDGTRLSIL.